The 5 T cell receptor beta chains in this list originate from one sample, sequenced in a study of metastatic and nonmetastatic thyroid tumors. There were no patients who had received any treatment before thyroid surgery. TCRdb reanalyzed the PCR reads via MiXCR. The sample carries about 40,000 clones, approximately 10% recorded once. The specimen sequenced was blood. The receptors were sampled from a female donor with papillary thyroid cancer or a benign thyroid nodule (not recorded which). Some clones in this sample may be carry-over from other donors' samples.

This clone has at least ten counts. The gene calls are TRBV11-2 and TRBJ2-1, with TRBD1 matching 8 bases. V lost 5 bases and J lost 7; bases outside the gene matches: 10. Germline CDR1 SGHAT, CDR2 FQNNGV. The length of the CDR3 is 15 residues. The CDR3 sequence is CASSPQGAFRNEQFF. The CDR3 nucleotides are TGTGCCAGCAGCCCCCAGGGGGCTTTCAGGAATGAGCAGTTCTTC.

This clone was seen many times. The chain is built from TRBV7-3 and TRBJ1-1, with D hard to call. The CDR3 totals 15 residues. V lost 4 bases to trimming and J lost 5 bases, with 17 bases between them. Germline CDR1 reads SGHTA; CDR2 reads FQGTGA. The CDR3 spells CASSSQGGRRTEAFF. CDR3 in DNA: TGTGCCAGCAGCTCTCAAGGAGGTCGGAGGACTGAAGCTTTCTTT.

The table lists this clone with many counts. V is TRBV11-2 and J is TRBJ2-4; 7 bases are shared with TRBD2. The CDR3 contains 14 residues. Germline trimming cut 5 bases from V and 8 bases from J; bases unmatched to any gene: 9. Looked up from germline, CDR1 is SGHAT and CDR2 is FQNNGV. The CDR3 reads CASSNIGGGDIQYF. The CDR3 DNA reads TGTGCCAGCAGCAACATCGGGGGAGGGGACATTCAGTACTTC. The variable domain in full, completed from reference TRBV11-2 and TRBJ2-4, reads EAGVAQSPRYKIIEKRQSVAFWCNPISGHATLYWYQQILGQGPKLLIQFQNNGVVDDSQLPKDRFSAERLKGVDSTLKIQPAKLEDSAVYLCASSNIGGGDIQYFGAGTRLSVL.

This clone was recorded at least ten times. The chain couples TRBV4-1 to TRBJ2-3; perhaps TRBD2 as D (5 bases). Germline values: CDR1 MGHRA, CDR2 YSYEKL. With 1 base removed from V and 3 bases from J, the gap between germline ends came to 14 bases. The CDR3 spans 16 residues. CDR3 in DNA: TGCGCCAGCAGCCAAGGGGAGTCTAAGGCGACAGATACGCAGTATTTT. This gives the protein CASSQGESKATDTQYF.

This clone was picked up many times. CDR3 amino acids: CASSRGQRSYEQYF. Here the CDR3 DNA reads TGTGCCAGTAGTAGGGGACAGAGATCCTACGAGCAGTACTTC. The chain links TRBV19 to TRBJ2-7, with TRBD1 matching over 7 bases. Germline CDR1 and CDR2: LNHDA and SQIVND (reference sequence). CDR3 length equals 14 residues. J lost 1 base, V lost 4 bases, and 4 bases had no gene match.